This is a list of T cell receptor beta chains from one sample in a study of blood T cells in healthy people across ages. One entry per CDR3 protein, called by TCRdb with MiXCR from the 5' RACE reads. The sample includes 850,000 to 950,000 distinct CDR3 sequences, around 30% of them seen just once. Sequences were obtained from blood. These TCRs come from an elderly woman in good health. The CDR3 runs from the conserved cysteine through the conserved F or W. The order of the fields is clone size, D gene, J gene, V gene, CDR3 protein, CDR3 DNA. D genes are given only for firm matches. Size values are once, few and many counts, or a class for expanded clones, and some rows have none.

-	-	TRBJ1-2	TRBV27	CASSLSNQGNYGYTF	TGTGCCAGCAGTTTATCGAACCAGGGTAACTATGGCTACACCTTC
many	-	TRBJ2-7	TRBV6-2/TRBV6-3	CASSYSGRYEQYF	TGTGCCAGCAGTTACTCCGGGCGCTACGAGCAGTACTTC
many	TRBD2	TRBJ2-1	TRBV7-2	CASSHSGGAGNEQFF	TGTGCCAGCAGCCATAGCGGGGGGGCCGGAAATGAGCAGTTCTTC
few	-	TRBJ2-6	TRBV11-2	CASSLAGRYAGANVLTF	TGTGCCAGCAGCTTGGCGGGGAGGTACGCCGGGGCCAACGTCCTGACTTTC
many	-	TRBJ2-3	TRBV7-2	CASSFGHTDTQYF	TGTGCCAGCAGCTTCGGACACACAGATACGCAGTATTTT
-	TRBD2	TRBJ2-7	TRBV12-3/TRBV12-4	CVSSPLMGGGANEQYF	TGTGTCAGCAGTCCTCTTATGGGCGGGGGGGCAAATGAGCAGTACTTC
few	-	TRBJ1-4	TRBV4-2	CASSQDVGARGEKLFF	TGTGCCAGCAGCCAAGATGTAGGGGCAAGGGGTGAAAAACTGTTTTTT
-	-	TRBJ1-6	TRBV6-5	CASSYGGVHNSPLHF	TGTGCCAGCAGTTACGGAGGCGTTCACAATTCACCCCTCCACTTT
many	TRBD2	TRBJ2-1	TRBV9	CASSVRETSGESSYNEQFF	TGTGCCAGCAGCGTAAGAGAGACTAGCGGGGAGAGCTCCTACAATGAGCAGTTCTTC
many	TRBD1	TRBJ2-1	TRBV2	CASEAGTDNEQFF	TGTGCCAGCGAGGCCGGGACAGACAATGAGCAGTTCTTC
few	TRBD1	TRBJ2-5	TRBV2	CASSEEGQGSGTQYF	TGTGCCAGCAGTGAAGAGGGACAGGGAAGCGGGACCCAGTACTTC
-	TRBD2	TRBJ2-3	TRBV6-6	CASGGERGLGTDTQYF	TGTGCCAGCGGGGGAGAGCGGGGGCTCGGCACAGATACGCAGTATTTT
many	-	TRBJ2-7	TRBV28	CASGGYRNEQYF	TGTGCCAGTGGGGGGTATAGAAACGAGCAGTACTTC
many	-	TRBJ2-1	TRBV3-1	CASSQDHARYNEQFF	TGTGCCAGCAGCCAAGATCACGCCCGCTACAATGAGCAGTTCTTC
many	-	TRBJ1-2	TRBV7-2	CASSLGQTYGYTF	TGTGCCAGCAGCTTAGGTCAGACCTATGGCTACACCTTC
-	TRBD1	TRBJ2-7	TRBV6-6	CASSPTGQIYEQYF	TGTGCCAGCAGTCCCACGGGACAGATCTACGAGCAGTACTTC
-	TRBD1	TRBJ1-1	TRBV24-1	CATSPGGRGLNTEAFF	TGTGCCACCAGCCCAGGGGGCAGGGGTTTGAACACTGAAGCTTTCTTT
-	-	TRBJ1-2	TRBV5-4	CASKIRGDYGYTF	TGTGCCAGCAAGATAAGGGGTGACTATGGCTACACCTTC
-	-	TRBJ2-1	TRBV12-3/TRBV12-4	CASSFDIGEQFF	TGTGCCAGCAGTTTCGATATCGGGGAGCAGTTCTTC
-	-	TRBJ1-2	TRBV3-1	CASSQDRRGGYTF	TGTGCCAGCAGCCAAGACCGCCGAGGTGGCTACACCTTC
-	-	TRBJ1-3	TRBV28	CASSPPAVSNTIYF	TGTGCCAGCAGTCCCCCCGCAGTCTCAAACACCATATATTTT
-	-	TRBJ1-1	TRBV20-1	CSAGMALKGNTGAFF	TGCAGTGCCGGGATGGCCTTGAAGGGGAACACTGGAGCTTTCTTT
many	TRBD1	TRBJ1-5	TRBV7-2	CASSPTGGGYSSNQPQHF	TGTGCCAGCAGCCCAACAGGGGGTGGTTATAGTAGCAATCAGCCCCAGCATTTT
many	-	TRBJ1-2	TRBV5-6	CASSPSWVRSNYGYTF	TGTGCCAGCAGCCCCTCGTGGGTCAGGAGTAACTATGGCTACACCTTC
-	TRBD1	TRBJ1-1	TRBV30	CAWSVRTGGLGLETEAFF	TGTGCCTGGAGTGTAAGGACAGGGGGCCTTGGCTTGGAGACTGAAGCTTTCTTT
-	-	TRBJ1-1	TRBV27	CASSFRVARGLNTEAFF	TGTGCCAGCAGTTTTAGAGTGGCCCGGGGCCTGAACACTGAAGCTTTCTTT
-	-	TRBJ2-4	TRBV7-2	CASSPLSVSDIQYF	TGTGCCAGCAGCCCCCTCAGCGTTTCAGACATTCAGTACTTC
many	-	TRBJ1-1	TRBV14	CASRRGQNTEAFF	TGTGCCAGCAGGCGGGGACAGAACACTGAAGCTTTCTTT
once	-	TRBJ1-5	TRBV7-2	CASSLAGGAQHF	TGTGCCAGCAGCTTAGCAGGGGGAGCCCAGCATTTT
few	TRBD2	TRBJ2-3	TRBV11-3	CASSSAGTRGDTQYF	TGTGCCAGCAGCTCAGCGGGGACTAGAGGAGATACGCAGTATTTT
-	-	TRBJ2-1	TRBV4-3	CASSQGTGHDNEQFF	TGCGCCAGCAGCCAAGGGACGGGACACGACAATGAGCAGTTCTTC
many	TRBD2	TRBJ2-3	TRBV11-2	CASSFPGLTQYF	TGTGCCAGCAGCTTCCCGGGACTAACGCAGTATTTT
many	-	TRBJ2-7	TRBV2	CASSRGEGSYEQYF	TGTGCCAGCAGTAGGGGGGAGGGCTCCTACGAGCAGTACTTC
-	TRBD2	TRBJ2-1	TRBV9	CASSGLAGGTYTEQFF	TGTGCCAGCAGCGGCCTAGCGGGGGGCACCTACACTGAGCAGTTCTTC
many	-	TRBJ2-3	TRBV24-1	CATSDLVGGTDTQYF	TGTGCCACCAGTGATTTAGTCGGGGGCACAGATACGCAGTATTTT
-	TRBD2	TRBJ2-1	TRBV6-5	CASSYRRGGYNEQFF	TGTGCCAGCAGTTACCGGCGGGGGGGGTACAATGAGCAGTTCTTC
many	-	TRBJ2-7	TRBV9	CASGSPGQYF	TGTGCCAGCGGTAGTCCCGGGCAGTACTTC
-	-	TRBJ1-2	TRBV11-2	CASSLDQGRGYGYTF	TGTGCCAGCAGCTTAGATCAGGGCAGGGGATATGGCTACACCTTC
many	-	TRBJ2-5	TRBV7-9	CASSLAHFVGGEETQYF	TGTGCCAGCAGCTTAGCCCACTTTGTGGGCGGAGAAGAGACCCAGTACTTC
-	-	TRBJ1-1	TRBV25-1	CAASRGQNTEAFF	TGTGCCGCTAGTAGGGGACAGAACACTGAAGCTTTCTTT
many	-	TRBJ2-3	TRBV6-6	CASGQDTQYF	TGTGCCAGCGGACAAGATACGCAGTATTTT
-	TRBD1	TRBJ2-7	TRBV3-1	CASSQGGGRTSSSYNEQYF	TGTGCCAGCAGCCAAGGAGGGGGCCGGACGTCGAGCTCCTACAATGAGCAGTACTTC
many	TRBD2	TRBJ2-7	TRBV5-6	CASSPLGLASYEQYF	TGTGCCAGCAGCCCTCTGGGACTAGCGAGCTACGAGCAGTACTTC
many	TRBD2	TRBJ2-3	TRBV11-2	CASSLSRGLSDTQYF	TGTGCCAGCAGCTTAAGCCGGGGACTAAGCGATACGCAGTATTTT
-	TRBD1	TRBJ2-5	TRBV29-1	CSGVGQQETQYF	TGCAGCGGGGTGGGACAGCAAGAGACCCAGTACTTC
-	TRBD1	TRBJ2-1	TRBV18	CASSHSWTGSDEQFF	TGTGCCAGCTCTCACTCATGGACAGGGTCGGATGAGCAGTTCTTC
-	TRBD1	TRBJ2-7	TRBV6-5	CASRLTGVNYEQYF	TGTGCCAGCAGGCTGACAGGGGTTAACTACGAGCAGTACTTC
-	-	TRBJ1-5	TRBV20-1	CSARDKTGLWDNQPQHF	TGCAGTGCTAGAGACAAGACAGGCCTGTGGGACAATCAGCCCCAGCATTTT
once	TRBD1	TRBJ2-5	TRBV12-3/TRBV12-4	CASSRDTGTGLYF	TGTGCCAGCAGTCGAGACACCGGGACAGGATTGTACTTC
-	-	TRBJ2-5	TRBV20-1	CSAGTRETQYF	TGCAGTGCTGGGACGCGAGAGACCCAGTACTTC
few	TRBD2	TRBJ2-5	TRBV19	CASRGAGGAETQYF	TGTGCCAGTAGAGGGGCGGGGGGCGCAGAGACCCAGTACTTC
many	TRBD2	TRBJ2-5	TRBV7-9	CASSPHKGGETQYF	TGTGCCAGCAGCCCGCATAAGGGAGGGGAGACCCAGTACTTC
many	TRBD1	TRBJ2-7	TRBV28	CASRAGTGSSYEQYF	TGTGCCAGCAGGGCCGGGACAGGGTCGTCCTACGAGCAGTACTTC
-	-	TRBJ1-2	TRBV4-3	CASSQVKGEGYTF	TGCGCCAGCAGCCAAGTAAAAGGGGAGGGCTACACCTTC
-	-	TRBJ1-4	TRBV6-2/TRBV6-3	CASSAGRNEKLFF	TGTGCCAGCAGTGCAGGGCGGAATGAAAAACTGTTTTTT
many	-	TRBJ1-6	TRBV7-2	CASSLGSRIESPLHF	TGTGCCAGCAGCTTAGGGAGTAGGATCGAATCACCCCTCCACTTT
few	TRBD1	TRBJ1-2	TRBV27	CASRGQGNVYGYTF	TGTGCCAGCAGGGGACAGGGGAATGTTTATGGCTACACCTTC
-	-	TRBJ1-5	TRBV7-2	CASSFPGTAQPQHF	TGTGCCAGCAGCTTCCCAGGGACTGCGCAGCCCCAGCATTTT